This entry lists 26 T cell receptor beta chains sequenced from one sample in a study of blood T cell repertoires in COVID-19 (dated by TCRdb to 2019 to 2021). The library was prepared using the immunoSEQ multiplex PCR assay. TCRdb provides this immuneACCESS table in a form limited to in-frame rearrangements. Some clones are lacking; in checked studies, under half of them reflect an unresolved V gene, and why the rest are absent is not known. Across this sample there are around 280,000 clones, with approximately 90% seen only once. Of the sample, 6% falls within the top ten clones. What was sequenced was PBMCs or T cells enriched from blood (not recorded which). Source of these receptors: a woman between 40 and 50 years old who had recovered from COVID-19.

This clone was seen a few times. As DNA, the CDR3 is TGCAGTGCTAGTAAGGGACTAGCGGGAGGGCCTAACGAGCAGTACTTC. This translates into CSASKGLAGGPNEQYF. This chain links TRBV20-1 with TRBJ2-7; 16 bases are shared with TRBD2. CDR1 and CDR2 (germline): DFQATT, SNEGSKA (reference sequence). The ends lost 3 bases at V and 5 bases at J; junction bases unmatched: 7. The CDR3 covers 16 residues.

The chain uses TRBV5-3 and TRBJ1-6; D gene ambiguous. TRBV5-3 is an ORF, with its function uncertain. This CDR3 has 18 amino acids. Trimming cost V 0 bases and J 4 bases, with 17 bases left between them. The DNA for the CDR3 is TGTGCCAGAAGCTTGGATACACCGGGCGGGAAGTATAATTCACCCCTCCACTTT. Amino acids: CARSLDTPGGKYNSPLHF.

The CDR3 DNA follows: TGCGCCAGCAGCCAAGATGGGGGCTCTACTAACACCGGGGAGCTGTTTTTT. Its protein product is CASSQDGGSTNTGELFF. The chain joins TRBV4-1 to TRBJ2-2; tentative D call: TRBD1 (6 bases). This CDR3 contains 17 residues. CDR1 and CDR2 from the germline V gene are MGHRA and YSYEKL. V shed 0 bases and J shed 2 bases, with 13 bases lying between them.

The chain is built from TRBV6-2 or TRBV6-3 and TRBJ2-1; tentative D call: TRBD2 (5 bases). The CDR3 covers 15 residues. CDR1 is MNHEY and CDR2 is SVGEGT in the germline V gene. V was clipped by 3 bases and J by 2 bases, with 11 bases between them. CDR3 DNA: TGTGCCAGCAGTTATCGAGGGCAGACCTACAATGAGCAGTTCTTC. Translated: CASSYRGQTYNEQFF.

The V and J genes are TRBV27 and TRBJ2-1; D not certain. The CDR3 spans 9 residues. Trimming took 2 bases from V and 16 from J, leaving 6 bases between them. Per germline, CDR1 MNHEY and CDR2 SMNVEV (reference sequence). Here the CDR3 reads CASSLNLFF. In nucleotides, the CDR3 is TGTGCCAGCAGTTTAAATCTTTTCTTC.

This chain links TRBV24-1 with TRBJ1-1; a possible D gene is TRBD1 (6 bases). In germline, CDR1 is KGHDR, CDR2 SFDVKD. This CDR3 has 14 amino acids. Trimming left V 5 bases short and J 1 base short, with 10 bases between. The chain's CDR3 is CATSGGGSNTEAFF. In DNA, the CDR3 is TGTGCCACCAGTGGCGGGGGCTCGAACACTGAAGCTTTCTTT.

The chain employs TRBV11-1 and TRBJ2-1, with 10 bases fitting TRBD2. CDR1 and CDR2 from the germline V gene are SGHAT and FQDESV (reference sequence). Trimming took 6 bases from V and 9 from J; bases not matched to a gene: 8. The CDR3 extends over 14 amino acids. CDR3 protein: CASRTPSGSTEQFF. CDR3 bases: TGTGCCAGCAGGACGCCTAGCGGGAGTACTGAGCAGTTCTTC.

The rearrangement joins TRBV3-1 (or the pseudogene TRBV3-2) to TRBJ1-2; the D gene is possibly TRBD1 (5 bases). Germline CDR1 LGHDT, CDR2 YNNKEL (reference sequence). CDR3 length: 13 amino acids. Trimming removed 3 bases at V and 5 bases at J, with 10 bases between. The chain's CDR3 is CASSHGRAYGYTF. CDR3 nucleotide sequence: TGTGCCAGCAGCCACGGCAGGGCTTATGGCTACACCTTC.

The J gene is TRBJ1-1, the V gene TRBV18; TRBD1 aligns across 10 bases. This CDR3 contains 15 residues. V lost 6 bases and J lost 0; bases outside the gene matches: 4. Germline CDR1 is KGHSH and CDR2 is LQKENI. In DNA, the CDR3 is TGTGCCAGCTCCGACAGGGGGCTTATGAACACTGAAGCTTTCTTT. Protein: CASSDRGLMNTEAFF.

The rearrangement joins TRBV28 to TRBJ1-2, with unresolved D. Looked up from germline, CDR1 is MDHEN and CDR2 is SYDVKM. Between the trimmed V and J ends, which lost 4 bases and 2 bases, there was a span of 5 bases. The CDR3 is 12 residues long. CDR3 in DNA: TGTGCCAGCAGTTCACGGAACTATGGCTACACCTTC. It encodes CASSSRNYGYTF.

The chain carries TRBV19 and TRBJ1-1, with a tentative D call TRBD1 (5 bases). The V gene's germline CDR1 is LNHDA and CDR2 SQIVND (reference sequence). The CDR3 has 13 residues. Trimming stripped 5 bases from V and 3 bases from J, with 10 bases between. The CDR3 nucleotides are TGTGCCAGTAGTGGGGCAGTCTACACTGAAGCTTTCTTT. Encoded protein: CASSGAVYTEAFF.

This clone was counted a few times. The chain employs TRBV5-6 and TRBJ2-3; D may be TRBD2 (6 bases). The CDR3 consists of 17 residues. CDR1 SGHDT and CDR2 YYEEEE come from the germline V gene. Trimming left V 1 base short and J 2 bases short, with 17 bases between. The CDR3 loop reads CASSLYGTPKSTDTQYF. The DNA for the CDR3 is TGTGCCAGCAGCTTGTACGGGACTCCGAAATCCACAGATACGCAGTATTTT.

The J gene is TRBJ2-7, the V gene TRBV27, with D possibly matching TRBD2 (6 bases). Germline lookup yields CDR1 MNHEY and CDR2 SMNVEV (reference sequence). The V end lost 3 bases, the J end lost 5 bases, and 17 bases lay between the germline ends. The length of the CDR3 is 15 residues. The CDR3 loop is CASSFEGLSIDEQYF. The CDR3 DNA follows: TGTGCCAGCAGTTTCGAGGGACTGAGTATCGACGAGCAGTACTTC.

The chain has TRBV28 and TRBJ2-5, with TRBD2 identical over 8 bases. Germline V gene sequence: CDR1 MDHEN, CDR2 SYDVKM. Trimming removed 3 bases from V and 5 bases from J; junction bases left unmatched: 8. There are 15 residues in the CDR3. This CDR3 is CASSFGGAGDETQYF. In DNA form, the CDR3 reads TGTGCCAGCAGTTTTGGGGGAGCGGGAGATGAGACCCAGTACTTC.

The rearrangement uses TRBV9 and TRBJ2-2, with 7 bases that match TRBD2. This CDR3 is built from 15 residues. The J segment lost 4 bases and the V segment lost 3 bases, leaving 6 bases of the junction unmatched. CDR1 SGDLS and CDR2 YYNGEE come from the germline V gene. The CDR3 DNA follows: TGTGCCAGCAGCGGGACTAGTGAGGGCACCGGGGAGCTGTTTTTT. Translated, it gives CASSGTSEGTGELFF.

V usage is TRBV4-2 and J usage is TRBJ1-5; 12 nucleotides agree with TRBD1. Germline-derived CDR1 and CDR2 are LGHNA and YNFKEQ. The CDR3 contains 16 residues. After removal of 2 bases from V and 7 bases from J, the junction contained 6 bases not matched to a gene. CDR3 nucleotide sequence: TGTGCCAGCAGCCAATTGGGACAGGGGGCACACCAGCCCCAGCATTTT. This translates into CASSQLGQGAHQPQHF.

This sequence joins TRBV12-3 or TRBV12-4 and TRBJ1-2, with TRBD1 identical over 8 bases. The CDR3 sequence is 13 residues long. J lost 5 bases, V lost 3 bases, and 2 bases had no gene match. The DNA of the CDR3 is TGTGCCAGCAGTTTTCAGGGGGCGTATGGCTACACCTTC. It translates to CASSFQGAYGYTF.

This sequence joins TRBV30 and TRBJ1-4, with TRBD1 matching over 7 bases. This CDR3 region has 12 residues. The germline CDR1 and CDR2 sequences are GTSNPN and SVGIG (reference sequence). With V trimmed by 8 bases and J by 5 bases, 5 bases remained unmatched. In DNA form, the CDR3 reads TGTGCCGGCGGGACAGTGAATGAAAAACTGTTTTTT. Encoded protein: CAGGTVNEKLFF.

The rearrangement joins TRBV30 to TRBJ1-2; 11 bases align to TRBD1. J gave up 5 bases and V 5 bases, and 10 bases lay outside the gene matches. This CDR3 is 15 amino acids long. Germline V lookup: CDR1 GTSNPN, CDR2 SVGIG (reference sequence). The CDR3 DNA follows: TGTGCCTGGCAGAAACCGGGACAGGGGGGGTATGGCTACACCTTC. This sequence encodes CAWQKPGQGGYGYTF.

The gene calls are TRBV7-6 and TRBJ2-5; 7 bases line up with TRBD1. V lost 2 bases to trimming and J lost 2 bases; unmatched junction nucleotides: 5. Germline-derived CDR1 and CDR2 are SGHVS and FNYEAQ. The CDR3 contains 15 residues. The CDR3 loop is CASSLNRGNQETQYF. The CDR3 DNA sequence: TGTGCCAGCAGCTTAAACAGGGGTAATCAAGAGACCCAGTACTTC.

V and J are TRBV5-1 and TRBJ2-5; TRBD1 agrees at 8 bases. This CDR3 is 13 amino acids long. Germline-derived CDR1 and CDR2 are SGHRS and YFSETQ. V dropped 2 bases and J dropped 5; count of bases not matched to a gene: 2. This CDR3 is CASSFRTGETQYF. The CDR3 nucleotides are TGCGCCAGCAGCTTCAGGACAGGGGAGACCCAGTACTTC.

The chain uses TRBV19 and TRBJ2-1; the match to TRBD1 covers 7 bases. The CDR3 loop spans 16 amino acids. Germline CDR1 LNHDA, CDR2 SQIVND (reference sequence). The V segment lost 3 bases and the J segment 3 bases; nucleotides outside the gene matches: 8. The CDR3 loop reads CASSMEPRTGYNEQFF. The CDR3 DNA reads as TGTGCCAGTAGTATGGAGCCCCGGACAGGCTACAATGAGCAGTTCTTC.

The V call is TRBV25-1, the J call TRBJ2-7, with 10 nucleotides matching TRBD1. V lost 4 bases to trimming and J lost 3 bases; unmatched junction nucleotides: 9. The CDR3 runs 16 residues. CDR1 is MGHDK and CDR2 is SYGVNS in the germline V gene. The CDR3 is CASSGRGGQGLYEQYF. DNA for the CDR3: TGTGCCAGCAGTGGTCGAGGGGGACAGGGGCTCTACGAGCAGTACTTC.

This chain uses TRBV6-5 with TRBJ1-3; D not certain. Trimming removed 7 bases at V and 0 bases at J, with 13 bases between. Germline V gene lookup returns CDR1 MNHEY and CDR2 SVGAGI. This CDR3 comprises 15 residues. The DNA for the CDR3 is TGTGCCAGCATCCCTCGGGGAACCTCTGGAAACACCATATATTTT. This gives the protein CASIPRGTSGNTIYF.

The chain joins TRBV28 to TRBJ2-7; TRBD1 aligns across 9 bases. Germline V gene sequence: CDR1 MDHEN, CDR2 SYDVKM. Trimming at V came to 3 bases and at J to 1 base, leaving 4 bases not matched to a gene. The CDR3 is 15 residues long. In nucleotides, the CDR3 is TGTGCCAGCAGTTTCGCCGGGACAGGGTCCTACGAGCAGTACTTC. It translates to CASSFAGTGSYEQYF.

J is TRBJ2-7 and V is TRBV10-3, with TRBD2 identical over 11 bases. The CDR3 length is 16 residues. After removal of 10 bases from V and 4 bases from J, the junction contained 15 bases not matched to a gene. Germline values: CDR1 ENHRY, CDR2 SYGVKD. The CDR3 DNA sequence: TGTGCCACCGCAGGTAGCGGGAGGGCCCTCGGGTACGAGCAGTACTTC. Its translation: CATAGSGRALGYEQYF.